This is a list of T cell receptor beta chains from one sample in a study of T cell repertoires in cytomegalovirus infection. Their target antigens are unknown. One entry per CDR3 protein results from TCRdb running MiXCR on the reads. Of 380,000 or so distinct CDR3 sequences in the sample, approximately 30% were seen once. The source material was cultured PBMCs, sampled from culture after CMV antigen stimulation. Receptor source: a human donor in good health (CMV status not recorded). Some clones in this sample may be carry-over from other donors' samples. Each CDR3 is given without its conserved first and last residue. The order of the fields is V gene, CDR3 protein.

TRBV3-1	ASSQVQGYEQF
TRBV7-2	ASSLYSQENGYT
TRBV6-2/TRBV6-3	ASSYRGTSGRRTGELF
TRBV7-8	ASSLSRVSEPHGYT
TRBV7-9	ASSLSVQTGANVLT
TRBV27	ASSLTRRGVNYGYT
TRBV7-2	ASSPTDVGYGYT
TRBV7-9	ASSLVPEVDAALKNTEAF
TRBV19	ASTPIGTSAYNEQF
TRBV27	ASRERETQY
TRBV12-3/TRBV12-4	ASSDTGTGQETQY
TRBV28	ASSSGTAGSAEAF
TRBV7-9	ASSFLGQGQTQY
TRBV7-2	ASSLARAEYEQY
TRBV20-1	SARDGRGAYNEQF
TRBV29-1	SSPWGINEQY
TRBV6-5	ASIRTGPNTGELF
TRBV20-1	SASDQLESNEQF
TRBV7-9	ASSLSGRTFNEQF
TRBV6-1	ASSRGLGGNEQY
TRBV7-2	ASSLFGQGIAEAF
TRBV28	ASSPMSSNEQF
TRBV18	ASSPLDSNSPLH
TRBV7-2	ASSSSPGTSSFQETQY
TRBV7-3	ASSPGQGPDYGYT
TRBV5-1	ASSVLAGSQETQY
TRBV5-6	ASNRGGYGYT
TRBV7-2	ASSPQGLDRRNTGELF
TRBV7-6	ASSLVGTPGYT
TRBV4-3	ASSLTSGSTYEQY
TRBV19	ASSILAGPDTQY
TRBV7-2	ASQANPNYGYT
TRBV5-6	ASGTSGSRDNEQF
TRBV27	ASSPFDREGYGYT
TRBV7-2	ASSRAENTQY
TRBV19	ASSILYRNEQPQH
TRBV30	AWSRGAGNTIY
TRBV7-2	ASTKTRATYEQY
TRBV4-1	ASSQVGGPAIYQPQH
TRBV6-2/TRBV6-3	ASSLPKLFWDNSNQPQH
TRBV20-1	SGKLAGGGTQY
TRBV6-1	ASSYGGSRGDTQY
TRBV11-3	ASSLISGLTDTQY
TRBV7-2	ASSFVATRYNEQF
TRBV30	AWSTHTGLREKLF
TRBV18	ASSASGANVLT